Listed below are T cell receptor beta chains from one sample, sequenced in a study of patients and donors after allogeneic stem cell transplantation. TCRdb itself ran the RT-PCR reads through MiXCR, one entry per CDR3 protein. The sample gives roughly 960,000 distinct CDR3 sequences, approximately 18% of which show up once; roughly 6% is in the top ten. Sequenced: blood, either unsorted or a sorted T cell fraction (not recorded which). The receptors here all came from a human donor who was either an allogeneic HSCT recipient or a stem cell or donor lymphocyte infusion donor (not recorded which). It is not recorded whose cells these are; they may come from a transplant donor. The CDR3 runs from the conserved cysteine through the conserved F or W. The D gene is left open where the match is weak. Size is omitted from some rows. Given values are once, few, many or a class for expanded clones.

J gene,D gene,clone size,V gene,CDR3 protein,CDR3 DNA
TRBJ2-1,.,many,TRBV5-1,CASSLALGSSYNEQFF,TGCGCCAGCAGCTTGGCCCTGGGAAGCTCCTACAATGAGCAGTTCTTC
TRBJ1-1,.,few,TRBV9,CASSPQGYGNTEAFF,TGTGCCAGCAGCCCACAGGGATACGGGAACACTGAAGCTTTCTTT
TRBJ1-2,.,.,TRBV29-1,CSVEETPGQGPSLLDYGYTF,TGCAGCGTTGAAGAGACCCCTGGCCAGGGACCCTCTCTTCTAGACTATGGCTACACCTTC
TRBJ2-1,TRBD1,.,TRBV7-2,CASSGYPGQGFVNEQFF,TGTGCCAGCAGCGGGTATCCGGGACAGGGCTTTGTGAATGAGCAGTTCTTC
TRBJ2-5,.,few,TRBV27,CASSSYILGYQETQYF,TGTGCCAGCAGTTCCTACATTCTTGGGTATCAAGAGACCCAGTACTTC
TRBJ2-7,.,.,TRBV2,CASSEAGVSVSYEQYF,TGTGCCAGCAGTGAAGCGGGGGTGTCCGTATCCTACGAGCAGTACTTC
TRBJ2-7,TRBD1,.,TRBV27,CASSPGQGEYEQYF,TGTGCCAGCAGTCCGGGACAGGGGGAATACGAGCAGTACTTC
TRBJ2-1,TRBD2,few,TRBV12-3/TRBV12-4,CASSQSGGLYNEQFF,TGTGCCAGCAGTCAAAGCGGGGGGCTTTACAATGAGCAGTTCTTC
TRBJ2-1,TRBD2,.,TRBV7-7,CASSLDPAGGINNEQFF,TGTGCTAGCAGCTTAGACCCAGCGGGGGGGATAAACAATGAGCAGTTCTTC
TRBJ2-1,.,.,TRBV6-5,CASSYSTRGQNEQFF,TGTGCCAGCAGTTACTCGACCCGCGGGCAAAATGAGCAGTTCTTC
TRBJ2-1,.,few,TRBV5-1,CASSFPGKEDNEQFF,TGCGCCAGCAGCTTCCCGGGGAAGGAGGACAATGAGCAGTTCTTC
TRBJ1-1,TRBD1,few,TRBV12-3/TRBV12-4,CASGLTGLEAFF,TGTGCCAGCGGGTTGACAGGGCTTGAAGCTTTCTTT
TRBJ1-1,TRBD1,few,TRBV29-1,CSVGRDRPNRLNTEAFF,TGCAGCGTCGGCCGGGACAGGCCAAATCGATTGAACACTGAAGCTTTCTTT
TRBJ2-5,.,.,TRBV7-7,CASSLAWGAQETQYF,TGTGCTAGCAGCTTAGCTTGGGGGGCCCAAGAGACCCAGTACTTC
TRBJ2-1,TRBD2,.,TRBV27,CASTAGYSHNEQFF,TGTGCCAGCACAGCGGGATATTCCCACAATGAGCAGTTCTTC
TRBJ1-1,.,.,TRBV7-9,CASRLKVNTEAFF,TGTGCCAGCAGGCTGAAGGTGAACACTGAAGCTTTCTTT
TRBJ2-7,.,.,TRBV3-1,CASSHHIPSPGAEQYF,TGTGCCAGCAGCCACCACATCCCGTCCCCGGGAGCCGAGCAGTACTTC
TRBJ2-1,.,.,TRBV20-1,CSARDRLGRTSTNEQFF,TGCAGTGCTAGAGATCGGTTGGGAAGGACCAGTACAAATGAGCAGTTCTTC
TRBJ1-1,.,many,TRBV24-1,CATRDRFGTEAFF,TGTGCCACGAGAGACAGGTTTGGCACTGAAGCTTTCTTT
TRBJ2-1,TRBD2,many,TRBV15,CATGLAGSNEQFF,TGTGCCACTGGACTAGCGGGATCCAATGAGCAGTTCTTC
TRBJ2-3,.,.,TRBV12-3/TRBV12-4,CASSLSPSGADTQYF,TGTGCCAGCAGTTTATCCCCATCCGGGGCAGATACGCAGTATTTT
TRBJ1-5,.,.,TRBV3-1,CASSQDEYQPQHF,TGTGCCAGCAGCCAAGATGAGTATCAGCCCCAGCATTTT
TRBJ2-3,.,many,TRBV5-6,CASSLEGRAVDTQYF,TGTGCCAGCAGCTTGGAAGGCAGGGCGGTAGATACGCAGTATTTT
TRBJ2-3,.,many,TRBV3-1,CASSRRDVIRGSDTQYF,TGTGCCAGCAGCCGACGAGACGTAATTCGGGGTTCAGATACGCAGTATTTT
TRBJ2-1,TRBD2,.,TRBV15,CATSRERLAGVVNEQFF,TGTGCCACCAGCAGAGAGAGACTAGCGGGAGTAGTAAATGAGCAGTTCTTC
TRBJ2-5,.,.,TRBV11-2,CASSREIVGKETQYF,TGTGCCAGCAGCCGAGAAATTGTAGGGAAAGAGACCCAGTACTTC
TRBJ2-3,TRBD2,.,TRBV7-9,CASSLGLAGATQYF,TGTGCCAGCAGCTTAGGACTAGCGGGGGCTACGCAGTATTTT
TRBJ2-2,TRBD1,.,TRBV7-7,CASSSTDRAGELFF,TGTGCCAGCAGCTCCACAGACAGGGCCGGGGAGCTGTTTTTT
TRBJ2-3,.,many,TRBV27,CASSLGPGTQYF,TGTGCCAGCAGTTTGGGCCCGGGTACGCAGTATTTT
TRBJ2-1,.,once,TRBV18,CASSPPSGALSGEQFF,TGTGCCAGCTCACCACCTTCGGGGGCCCTTTCTGGGGAGCAGTTCTTC
TRBJ2-1,.,.,TRBV25-1,CASSVPGTFVEQFF,TGTGCCAGCAGTGTCCCGGGAACCTTCGTGGAGCAGTTCTTC
TRBJ1-5,TRBD1,.,TRBV5-1,CASSSGTGFNQPQHF,TGCGCCAGCAGCTCCGGGACAGGTTTTAATCAGCCCCAGCATTTT
TRBJ1-2,TRBD1,few,TRBV7-9,CASSLAGTGPMGYTF,TGTGCCAGCAGCTTAGCTGGGACAGGACCTATGGGCTACACCTTC
TRBJ2-1,TRBD2,.,TRBV3-1,CASSQVLAAYYNEQFF,TGTGCCAGCAGCCAGGTACTAGCGGCCTACTACAATGAGCAGTTCTTC
TRBJ2-3,TRBD2,.,TRBV15,CATSRGSGRALNTQYF,TGTGCCACCAGCAGAGGTAGCGGGAGGGCCTTAAATACGCAGTATTTT
TRBJ1-2,TRBD1,.,TRBV5-1,CASSGMTGNPYGYTF,TGCGCCAGCAGCGGTATGACAGGGAACCCCTATGGCTACACCTTC
TRBJ2-1,.,.,TRBV9,CASAEGNEQFF,TGTGCCAGCGCCGAGGGTAATGAGCAGTTCTTC
TRBJ2-7,.,.,TRBV4-3,CASSQETIRSYEQYF,TGCGCCAGCAGCCAAGAGACAATAAGGTCCTACGAGCAGTACTTC
TRBJ1-1,.,.,TRBV6-1,CASLKVGGNTEAFF,TGTGCCAGCTTAAAAGTCGGGGGGAACACTGAAGCTTTCTTT
TRBJ1-2,.,few,TRBV27,CASSRYSQLNYGYTF,TGTGCCAGCAGCCGGTACAGCCAACTCAACTATGGCTACACCTTC
TRBJ1-4,.,many,TRBV5-1,CASSLTGTDNEKLFF,TGCGCCAGCAGCTTGACAGGAACCGACAATGAAAAACTGTTTTTT
TRBJ2-1,.,.,TRBV20-1,CSAQRAVSYNEQFF,TGCAGTGCCCAAAGGGCGGTCTCCTACAATGAGCAGTTCTTC
TRBJ2-6,.,.,TRBV12-3/TRBV12-4,CASSLAVSSGANVLTF,TGTGCCAGCAGTTTAGCCGTAAGCTCTGGGGCCAACGTCCTGACTTTC
TRBJ2-5,.,.,TRBV9,CASSQGEPPQETQYF,TGTGCCAGCTCCCAAGGGGAGCCTCCGCAAGAGACCCAGTACTTC
TRBJ2-7,.,many,TRBV27,CASSFRPAYEQYF,TGTGCCAGCAGTTTCCGACCAGCCTACGAGCAGTACTTC
TRBJ2-7,.,few,TRBV5-1,CASSHSVKTGVYEQYF,TGCGCCAGCAGCCATTCCGTCAAGACAGGAGTCTACGAGCAGTACTTC
TRBJ2-7,TRBD1,.,TRBV7-3,CASSLSGRGPTEQYF,TGTGCCAGCAGCTTAAGTGGCAGGGGGCCTACCGAGCAGTACTTC
TRBJ2-3,.,few,TRBV20-1,CSARRPVGTDTQYF,TGCAGTGCTAGAAGGCCTGTTGGCACAGATACGCAGTATTTT
TRBJ2-7,.,few,TRBV12-3/TRBV12-4,CASSNEAIEQYF,TGTGCCAGCAGTAACGAAGCAATAGAGCAGTACTTC
TRBJ2-7,.,few,TRBV24-1,CATTSGHGGSYEQYF,TGTGCCACCACTTCCGGACACGGCGGCTCCTACGAGCAGTACTTC
TRBJ2-1,.,few,TRBV15,CATSRGGSPNEQFF,TGTGCCACCAGCAGAGGAGGGTCACCCAATGAGCAGTTCTTC
TRBJ2-7,TRBD2,few,TRBV29-1,CSVDYPASGSYEQYF,TGCAGCGTTGATTATCCGGCTAGCGGTTCCTACGAGCAGTACTTC